Each of the 26 T cell receptor beta chains below was sequenced from the same sample in a study of cytomegalovirus exposure and HLA in healthy donors. The PCR had 60 Vbeta and 13 Jbeta primers. Sequenced by immunoSEQ multiplex PCR; TCRdb stores in-frame clones only, minus some. This sample has hundreds of thousands of clones, with 85% to 90% found just once. The material sequenced was PBMCs. These receptors were obtained from a young woman in good health and CMV-seronegative.

J is TRBJ1-3 and V is TRBV19; no firm D call. Trimming shortened V by 6 bases and J by 4 bases, and 13 bases separated the two germline ends. The CDR3 has 14 amino acids. The germline V gene encodes CDR1 LNHDA and CDR2 SQIVND (reference sequence). The CDR3 region has the DNA TGTGCCAGTAGGGGCCTGTCTGACGGAAACACCATATATTTT. It translates to CASRGLSDGNTIYF.

The J gene is TRBJ2-1, the V gene TRBV25-1; D call uncertain. Germline lookup yields CDR1 MGHDK and CDR2 SYGVNS. Trimming took off 2 bases at V and 9 bases at J, with 11 bases between the two ends. CDR3 length equals 13 residues. The CDR3 spells CASSEPSRGEQFF. As DNA, the CDR3 is TGTGCCAGCAGTGAACCGTCCCGAGGTGAGCAGTTCTTC. Full variable domain (missing parts from reference TRBV25-1 and TRBJ2-1): EADIYQTPRYLVIGTGKKITLECSQTMGHDKMYWYQQDPGMELHLIHYSYGVNSTEKGDLSSESTVSRIRTEHFPLTLESARPSHTSQYLCASSEPSRGEQFFGPGTRLTVL.

The genes are TRBV15 and TRBJ2-7, with D unresolved. Deletions cut 1 base from V and 3 bases from J, with 10 bases between. Per germline, CDR1 LNHNV and CDR2 YYDKDF (reference sequence). CDR3 length: 14 amino acids. The CDR3 DNA reads TGTGCCACCAGCAGAGGCTCTCCGCGCTACGAGCAGTACTTC. Amino acid sequence: CATSRGSPRYEQYF.

V gene TRBV7-8 combines with J gene TRBJ1-2; 8 bases map to TRBD1. Germline V lookup: CDR1 SGHVS, CDR2 FQNEAQ. This CDR3 spans 14 amino acids. V was clipped by 3 bases and J by 0 bases; unmatched bases: 0. CDR3 amino acids: CASSLTGANYGYTF. The CDR3 DNA sequence: TGTGCCAGCAGCTTGACAGGGGCTAACTATGGCTACACCTTC.

V gene TRBV11-2 combines with J gene TRBJ1-1, with D unresolved. The CDR3 runs to 13 residues. Between the trimmed V and J ends, which lost 5 bases and 4 bases, there was a span of 11 bases. In germline, CDR1 is SGHAT, CDR2 FQNNGV. DNA for the CDR3: TGTGCCAGCAGCCGCAACGAGCCCACTGAAGCTTTCTTT. Translating it yields CASSRNEPTEAFF.

The chain carries TRBV28 and TRBJ2-5; D is ambiguous. This CDR3 is built from 15 residues. CDR1 is MDHEN, CDR2 SYDVKM, per germline. With 5 bases removed from V and 1 base from J, the gap between germline ends came to 14 bases. The CDR3 DNA is TGTGCCAGCAGTCCGGTTGAGGCAGCCCAAGAGACCCAGTACTTC. It codes for CASSPVEAAQETQYF.

The gene calls are TRBV5-1 and TRBJ2-3, with TRBD2 matching over 12 bases. V dropped 5 bases and J dropped 5; count of bases not matched to a gene: 6. The CDR3 consists of 15 residues. CDR1 and CDR2 from the germline V gene are SGHRS and YFSETQ. The CDR3 loop is CASRETSGGIDTQYF. The CDR3 coding sequence is TGCGCCAGCAGAGAGACTAGCGGGGGAATAGATACGCAGTATTTT. Full variable domain (outside the CDR3, taken from reference TRBV5-1 and TRBJ2-3): KAGVTQTPRYLIKTRGQQVTLSCSPISGHRSVSWYQQTPGQGLQFLFEYFSETQRNKGNFPGRFSGRQFSNSRSEMNVSTLELGDSALYLCASRETSGGIDTQYFGPGTRLTVL.

The rearrangement links TRBV6-5 to TRBJ1-3, with 8 bases matching TRBD1. The CDR3 spans 16 residues. Germline V gene data show CDR1 as MNHEY and CDR2 as SVGAGI. Trimming cost V 2 bases and J 1 base; bases outside gene matches: 4. The CDR3 sequence is CASSYGRQGSGNTIYF. The CDR3 nucleotides read TGTGCCAGCAGTTACGGACGACAGGGGTCTGGAAACACCATATATTTT.

The chain links TRBV15 to TRBJ2-5, with TRBD1 identical over 7 bases. Gene TRBJ2-7 matches the end of the DNA better, so the J call may be wrong. Germline values: CDR1 LNHNV, CDR2 YYDKDF (reference sequence). The CDR3 is made up of 14 amino acids. The CDR3 spells CATNPGGSSYEQYF. The CDR3 DNA sequence: TGTGCCACCAATCCAGGGGGTAGCTCCTACGAGCAGTACTTC.

The rearrangement links TRBV4-1 to TRBJ1-6, with 7 bases fitting TRBD1. CDR3 size: 18 residues. Germline CDR1 is MGHRA and CDR2 is YSYEKL. Trimming took 5 bases from V and 0 from J; bases not matched to a gene: 10. The CDR3 protein is CASSKTGASSSYNSPLHF. In nucleotides, the CDR3 is TGCGCCAGCAGCAAAACAGGGGCCAGTAGCTCCTATAATTCACCCCTCCACTTT.

This clone was seen once. The chain uses TRBV7-8 and TRBJ2-7; the D is unclear. V shed 5 bases and J shed 3 bases, with 14 bases lying between them. Germline V lookup: CDR1 SGHVS, CDR2 FQNEAQ. CDR3 length: 14 residues. The CDR3 loop is CASSAESLGYEQYF. The CDR3 coding sequence is TGTGCCAGCAGCGCAGAATCGCTTGGCTACGAGCAGTACTTC.

The chain joins TRBV13 to TRBJ2-3, with 12 bases aligning to TRBD2. In germline, CDR1 is PRHDT, CDR2 FYEKMQ (reference sequence). The CDR3 extends over 14 amino acids. V gave up 5 bases and J gave up 4 bases; unmatched junction bases: 1. The CDR3: CASSGLAGPDTQYF. The CDR3 nucleotides read TGTGCCAGCAGCGGACTAGCGGGGCCAGATACGCAGTATTTT.

V is TRBV5-6 and J is TRBJ2-3, with 11 bases lining up with TRBD2. Germline V gives CDR1 SGHDT, CDR2 YYEEEE. The CDR3 totals 16 residues. Unmatched junction bases numbered 4, after V lost 1 base and J lost 3 bases. CDR3 region: CASSLTSGGLTDTQYF. In DNA, the CDR3 is TGTGCCAGCAGCTTGACTAGCGGGGGTCTGACAGATACGCAGTATTTT.

This clone was counted once. The chain combines TRBV6-5 with TRBJ1-4; perhaps TRBD1 as D (5 bases). Trimming cost V 6 bases and J 5 bases, with 13 bases left between them. CDR3 length equals 14 residues. CDR1 MNHEY and CDR2 SVGAGI come from the germline V gene. The CDR3 reads CASRLGGPNEKLFF. The CDR3 DNA reads TGTGCCAGCAGATTGGGGGGACCCAATGAAAAACTGTTTTTT.

J is TRBJ2-7 and V is TRBV7-2; D ambiguous. The germline CDR1 and CDR2 sequences are SGHTA and FQGNSA. V lost 4 bases and J lost 2, with 9 bases in between. The CDR3 is 13 residues long. Written as DNA, the CDR3 is TGTGCCAGCAGCTCTTCCCTAGCCTACGAGCAGTACTTC. Its protein product is CASSSSLAYEQYF.

This clone has a single count. This sequence joins TRBV5-8 and TRBJ1-2; D ambiguous. Germline loops: CDR1 SGHTS, CDR2 YDEGEE. The V end was cut by 4 bases, the J end by 7 bases, with 14 bases between. The CDR3 totals 13 residues. CDR3 nucleotides: TGTGCCAGCAGCCCATGGCGGGAAGTTGGCTACACCTTC. Its translation is CASSPWREVGYTF. Filled out from reference TRBV5-8 and TRBJ1-2, the complete variable domain reads EAGVTQSPTHLIKTRGQQATLRCSPISGHTSVYWYQQALGLGLQFLLWYDEGEERNRGNFPPRFSGRQFPNYSSELNVNALELEDSALYLCASSPWREVGYTFGSGTRLTVV.

This sequence joins TRBV5-1 and TRBJ2-1; D possibly corresponds to TRBD1 (6 bases). This CDR3 comprises 15 residues. V was shortened by 0 bases and J by 1 base, with 8 bases between the two germline ends. Germline V gene lookup returns CDR1 SGHRS and CDR2 YFSETQ. Here the CDR3 reads CASSLEGVSYNEQFF. The CDR3 DNA sequence: TGCGCCAGCAGCTTGGAGGGGGTTTCCTACAATGAGCAGTTCTTC.

This rearrangement joins TRBV14 to TRBJ1-6, with TRBD1 matching over 11 bases. The ends lost 1 base at V and 9 bases at J; junction bases unmatched: 2. The CDR3 totals 15 residues. Germline V gene data show CDR1 as SGHDN and CDR2 as FVKESK. The CDR3 region has the DNA TGTGCCAGCAGCCAAGTGGGGACAGGGGGTTCACCCCTCCACTTT. This encodes CASSQVGTGGSPLHF.

In nucleotides, the CDR3 is TGTGCCAGCAGCCCGCGGACAGGAACAGCTAACTATGGCTACACCTTC. Residues: CASSPRTGTANYGYTF. V usage is TRBV7-9 and J usage is TRBJ1-2; TRBD1 matches 7 bases. The J segment lost 0 bases and the V segment lost 5 bases, leaving 9 bases of the junction unmatched. CDR1 SEHNR and CDR2 FQNEAQ come from the germline V gene (reference sequence). This CDR3 is 16 amino acids long.

The chain joins TRBV29-1 to TRBJ1-2, with TRBD1 as a possible D gene (6 bases). The germline V gene encodes CDR1 SQVTM and CDR2 ANQGSEA. V dropped 6 bases and J dropped 2 bases, with 10 bases sitting between them. The CDR3 contains 12 residues. In nucleotides, the CDR3 is TGCAGCGTCCCTCAGGGGAACTATGGCTACACCTTC. It translates to CSVPQGNYGYTF.

The chain links TRBV6-5 to TRBJ2-1; tentative D call: TRBD1 (6 bases). CDR1 is MNHEY, CDR2 SVGAGI, per germline. Deletions cut 0 bases from V and 9 bases from J, with 12 bases between. This CDR3 is 14 amino acids long. This CDR3 is CASSYSSGAGEQFF. In DNA, the CDR3 is TGTGCCAGCAGTTACTCATCAGGGGCGGGTGAGCAGTTCTTC.

The chain joins TRBV2 to TRBJ1-1, with 10 bases aligning to TRBD1. Germline values: CDR1 SNHLY, CDR2 FYNNEI. With V trimmed by 4 bases and J by 3 bases, 2 bases remained unmatched. The CDR3 runs 14 residues. The CDR3 region is CASSGQGADTEAFF. The CDR3 DNA sequence: TGTGCCAGCAGTGGACAGGGGGCGGACACTGAAGCTTTCTTT.

The chain links TRBV10-3 to TRBJ1-1; D uncertain. Trimming took 2 bases from V and 2 from J, leaving 21 bases between them. The length of the CDR3 is 18 residues. Germline values: CDR1 ENHRY, CDR2 SYGVKD. CDR3: CAISEREGGRTINTEAFF. The CDR3 DNA reads as TGTGCCATCAGTGAGAGAGAGGGTGGGAGGACCATCAACACTGAAGCTTTCTTT.

This clone has only one observation. This chain uses TRBV6-1 with TRBJ1-5; D is unresolved. V gave up 4 bases and J gave up 0 bases, with 10 bases separating them. Germline V lookup: CDR1 MNHNS, CDR2 SASEGT. This CDR3 is 15 amino acids long. The CDR3 DNA reads TGTGCCAGCAGTGCCTCTGCGTATAGCAATCAGCCCCAGCATTTT. It yields the protein CASSASAYSNQPQHF.

The chain has TRBV19 and TRBJ1-5; TRBD1 agrees at 7 bases. Germline CDR1 LNHDA, CDR2 SQIVND (reference sequence). The CDR3 has 17 amino acids. After removal of 3 bases from V and 0 bases from J, the junction contained 8 bases not matched to a gene. Here the CDR3 DNA reads TGTGCCAGTAGTATCCGGGGACAGTCATATAGCAATCAGCCCCAGCATTTT. Protein product: CASSIRGQSYSNQPQHF.

The J gene is TRBJ1-6, the V gene TRBV11-2; 7 bases map to TRBD1. The ends lost 2 bases at V and 6 bases at J; junction bases unmatched: 7. Germline lookup yields CDR1 SGHAT and CDR2 FQNNGV. CDR3 size: 16 residues. CDR3 loop: CASSLPGQPLNSPLHF. The CDR3 DNA follows: TGTGCCAGCAGCTTACCGGGACAGCCACTTAATTCACCCCTCCACTTT. Using reference TRBV11-2 and TRBJ1-6 for the parts outside the CDR3, the full variable domain is EAGVAQSPRYKIIEKRQSVAFWCNPISGHATLYWYQQILGQGPKLLIQFQNNGVVDDSQLPKDRFSAERLKGVDSTLKIQPAKLEDSAVYLCASSLPGQPLNSPLHFGNGTRLTVT.